This entry features one T cell receptor (beta chain) sequence. Its cognate antigen is unknown. These data come from a study of shared clonotypes between healthy human individuals. Regarding the study as a whole: Sharing across four donors was highest in naive CD4 (around 5%) and lowest in memory CD8 (about 0.4%).

Profiling relied on immunoSEQ multiplex PCR, and the TCRdb table lists in-frame clones only, not all of them. The sample shows about 2.5 million clones, under 95% of them seen only once. Germline CDR1 is MNHNY and CDR2 is SVGAGI (reference sequence). V dropped 2 bases and J dropped 9 bases, with 20 bases sitting between them. CDR3 length: 16 amino acids. The V call is TRBV6-6, the J call TRBJ1-5; a possible D gene is TRBD1 (5 bases). The sequenced sample was naive CD4+ T cells from PBMCs. Subset specified: CD45RA+ positively selected. The TCR comes from a man aged 18 to 30 in good health. Some clones in this sample may be carry-over from other donors' samples. The CDR3 loop is CASSYGGAIETRPQHF. The CDR3 region has the DNA TGTGCCAGCAGTTACGGTGGGGCAATCGAAACGCGGCCCCAGCATTTT.